A single sample gave rise to the 5 T cell receptor beta chains below, sequenced in a study of control samples from healthy donors and cancer patients. Assay: immunoSEQ multiplex PCR; the TCRdb copy retains only in-frame clones and omits some. The data show 95,000 to 150,000 clones, with roughly nine tenths seen just once and under 2% held by the top ten. Input material: blood. Receptors originate from a man between 18 and 29 years old in good health.

The chain joins TRBV6-4 to TRBJ2-1; no firm D call. The length of the CDR3 is 15 residues. V lost 6 bases and J 0 bases, leaving 12 bases between the germline ends. CDR1 is MRHNA and CDR2 is SNTAGT in the germline V gene. The CDR3 DNA is TGTGCCAGCAGGCGCGCGGCCGACTCCTACAATGAGCAGTTCTTC. Protein sequence: CASRRAADSYNEQFF.

This clone was seen just once. The rearrangement links TRBV28 to TRBJ1-5; 7 nucleotides line up with TRBD1. The ends lost 2 bases at V and 3 bases at J; junction bases unmatched: 7. The CDR3 extends over 16 amino acids. The germline V gene has CDR1 MDHEN and CDR2 SYDVKM. CDR3 sequence reads: CASSLGGQKNNQPQHF. DNA of the CDR3: TGTGCCAGCAGTTTAGGGGGACAGAAAAACAATCAGCCCCAGCATTTT.

The chain joins TRBV27 to TRBJ2-3; TRBD2 matches at 11 bases. The CDR3 is made up of 14 amino acids. V gave up 8 bases and J gave up 4 bases; unmatched junction bases: 5. In germline, CDR1 is MNHEY, CDR2 SMNVEV (reference sequence). CDR3 protein: CASLLAGEADTQYF. The CDR3 DNA follows: TGTGCCAGCCTACTAGCGGGAGAGGCAGATACGCAGTATTTT.

This clone was seen a handful of times. This chain joins TRBV5-1 and TRBJ2-5, with D possibly being TRBD1 (5 bases). CDR1 is SGHRS, CDR2 YFSETQ, per germline. V lost 4 bases, J lost 2 bases, and 12 bases lay in between. The CDR3 runs 14 residues. CDR3 amino acids: CASSPGGAQETQYF. CDR3 nucleotide sequence: TGCGCCAGCAGCCCGGGTGGGGCTCAAGAGACCCAGTACTTC.

The table lists this clone with a few counts. This chain joins TRBV7-6 and TRBJ1-2; D ambiguous. Germline V gene data show CDR1 as SGHVS and CDR2 as FNYEAQ. This CDR3 contains 15 residues. Trimming took 4 bases from V and 8 from J, leaving 20 bases between them. The CDR3 DNA reads TGTGCCAGCAGCTCGTCCGTCCCTGGGGTTGGGGGCTACACCTTC. Its protein is CASSSSVPGVGGYTF.